This T cell receptor beta chain was recovered during a study of blood T cell repertoires in COVID-19. This CDR3 is 17 amino acids long. Sequencing used immunoSEQ multiplex PCR; TCRdb keeps in-frame clones, though not all of them. The table lists 160,000 or so clones, approximately 86% of them singletons, with about 3.9% in the top ten. Specimen: peripheral blood. V and J are TRBV21-1 and TRBJ1-3; the listed D gene, TRBD1, was not tested against the DNA. TRBV21-1 represents a pseudogene. The clonotype originates from a woman aged 55-75 years who had recovered from COVID-19. The CDR3 is CASNTGTGSRWSNTIYF. The CDR3 DNA follows: TGTGCCAGCAACACCGGGACAGGGTCCCGCTGGTCGAACACCATATATTTT.